The 21 T cell receptor beta chains below were found in one sample sequenced in a study of blood T cell repertoires in COVID-19. Sequencing used immunoSEQ multiplex PCR; TCRdb keeps in-frame clones, though not all of them. The sample has approximately 100,000 clones; approximately 81% are singletons. The sample consisted of peripheral blood. These receptors came from a man in his fifties or sixties with acute or convalescent COVID-19.

The V and J genes are TRBV7-2 and TRBJ1-1; D may be TRBD1 (5 bases). Germline CDR1 SGHTA, CDR2 FQGNSA. Trimming took 4 bases from V and 0 from J, leaving 6 bases between them. The CDR3 contains 13 residues. The CDR3 DNA reads TGTGCCAGCAGCTGGACATTGAACACTGAAGCTTTCTTT. Translation: CASSWTLNTEAFF.

The chain links TRBV24-1 to TRBJ2-7; 8 nucleotides match TRBD1. Germline loops: CDR1 KGHDR, CDR2 SFDVKD. This CDR3 has 15 residues. Trimming at V came to 2 bases and at J to 5 bases, leaving 7 bases not matched to a gene. The CDR3 sequence: CATSDSGTGSHEQYF. The CDR3, as DNA: TGTGCCACCAGTGATTCCGGGACAGGATCCCACGAGCAGTACTTC.

This clone was seen only once. This sequence joins TRBV27 and TRBJ2-3, with 8 bases aligning to TRBD2. Looked up from germline, CDR1 is MNHEY and CDR2 is SMNVEV (reference sequence). The V gene end was trimmed by 1 base and the J gene end by 2 bases; junction bases not matched to a gene: 8. CDR3 length: 17 residues. In nucleotides, the CDR3 is TGTGCCAGCAGTTTATTGGGACTAGGGTCCCTCACAGATACGCAGTATTTT. It is translated as CASSLLGLGSLTDTQYF.

This clone was counted a few times. The J gene is TRBJ2-7, the V gene TRBV29-1; perhaps TRBD1 as D (5 bases). The CDR3 is made up of 15 amino acids. Per the germline V gene, CDR1 is SQVTM and CDR2 is ANQGSEA. V was cut by 3 bases and J by 2 bases, with 17 bases left in between. CDR3 bases: TGCAGCGTTGATGGGTCGCAGGGCCGCCCCTACGAGCAGTACTTC. It yields the protein CSVDGSQGRPYEQYF.

V usage is TRBV24-1 and J usage is TRBJ2-5; 15 nucleotides agree with TRBD2. The CDR3 consists of 17 residues. With V trimmed by 2 bases and J by 2 bases, 2 bases remained unmatched. Germline-derived CDR1 and CDR2 are KGHDR and SFDVKD. The CDR3 reads CATSDSGLAGGQETQYF. The CDR3 DNA follows: TGTGCCACCAGTGATTCGGGACTAGCGGGAGGACAAGAGACCCAGTACTTC.

The rearrangement uses TRBV27 and TRBJ2-5; 10 bases agree with TRBD2. Germline V gene sequence: CDR1 MNHEY, CDR2 SMNVEV (reference sequence). The CDR3 runs to 15 residues. V shed 11 bases and J 4 bases; nucleotides not matched to a gene: 13. The CDR3: CASQAPAGGAETQYF. CDR3 sequence (DNA): TGTGCCTCCCAGGCCCCAGCGGGAGGGGCAGAGACCCAGTACTTC.

V is TRBV27 and J is TRBJ1-4, with 7 bases lining up with TRBD1. Germline V gives CDR1 MNHEY, CDR2 SMNVEV (reference sequence). The junction had 12 bases not matched to a gene; V was cut back by 1 base and J by 13 bases. The CDR3 loop spans 15 amino acids. The CDR3 bases are TGTGCCAGCAGTTTATTCATCACAGGGGACCCCAGACTGTTTTTT. Protein product: CASSLFITGDPRLFF.

For the CDR3, the DNA is TGTGCCAGCAGCTTCAACAGGGGGCGGGGCACTGAAGCTTTCTTT. This gives the protein CASSFNRGRGTEAFF. The V gene is TRBV7-2, the J gene TRBJ1-1, with 9 bases that match TRBD1. The ends lost 3 bases at V and 4 bases at J; junction bases unmatched: 6. Germline loops: CDR1 SGHTA, CDR2 FQGNSA. CDR3 size: 15 residues.

The chain joins TRBV5-6 to TRBJ1-5, with 8 bases matching TRBD1. The CDR3 length is 17 residues. Germline values: CDR1 SGHDT, CDR2 YYEEEE. The V segment lost 1 base and the J segment 1 base; nucleotides outside the gene matches: 7. The CDR3 DNA sequence: TGTGCCAGCAGCTTGCGTACTTCAGGGGGCAGCAATCAGCCCCAGCATTTT. This encodes CASSLRTSGGSNQPQHF.

This rearrangement joins TRBV24-1 to TRBJ2-1; 9 bases are a match to TRBD2. The V and J ends lost 0 bases and 6 bases, in that order; junction bases with no gene match: 8. This CDR3 contains 17 residues. The germline V gene has CDR1 KGHDR and CDR2 SFDVKD. The CDR3 DNA follows: TGTGCCACCAGTGATTTGCCGAATCTAGCGGGATTCAATGAGCAGTTCTTC. Translating it yields CATSDLPNLAGFNEQFF.

The CDR3 region is CASSATGTALLFF. DNA for the CDR3: TGTGCCAGCTCAGCCACCGGGACAGCCCTTCTGTTTTTT. V and J are TRBV18 and TRBJ1-4, with 7 bases lining up with TRBD1. This CDR3 comprises 13 residues. Germline lookup yields CDR1 KGHSH and CDR2 LQKENI. The ends lost 5 bases at V and 14 bases at J; junction bases unmatched: 11.

This clone was seen only a few times. The chain is built from TRBV6-2 or TRBV6-3 and TRBJ1-6; 7 positions match TRBD1. The V and J ends lost 0 bases and 7 bases, in that order; junction bases with no gene match: 3. Germline V CDR1 and CDR2: MNHEY, SVGEGT. This CDR3 has 15 amino acids. CDR3 in amino acids: CASSYSGTENSPLHF. The CDR3 DNA reads as TGTGCCAGCAGTTACTCAGGGACAGAGAATTCACCCCTCCACTTT.

The rearrangement links TRBV4-2 to TRBJ2-1, with D tentatively TRBD2 (6 bases). Trimming removed 5 bases from V and 5 bases from J, with 16 bases in between. Germline values: CDR1 LGHNA, CDR2 YNFKEQ. This CDR3 contains 15 residues. CDR3 nucleotide sequence: TGTGCCAGCAGCTCCCGTACCGGGACTCACAATGAGCAGTTCTTC. This codes for CASSSRTGTHNEQFF.

This chain uses TRBV27 with TRBJ2-7, with a weak D call TRBD2 (5 bases). Germline V lookup: CDR1 MNHEY, CDR2 SMNVEV (reference sequence). Deletions cut 3 bases from V and 7 bases from J, with 19 bases between. This CDR3 has 15 amino acids. The CDR3 coding sequence is TGTGCCAGCAGTTTTGCGGCTAGCATTTTTGGGGAGCAGTACTTC. This gives the protein CASSFAASIFGEQYF.

The J gene is TRBJ2-5, the V gene TRBV10-3; 9 bases match TRBD2. The J segment lost 4 bases and the V segment lost 0 bases, leaving 6 bases of the junction unmatched. CDR1 and CDR2 from the germline V gene are ENHRY and SYGVKD. The CDR3 consists of 16 residues. The CDR3 reads CAISESGGGAGETQYF. The CDR3 nucleotides read TGTGCCATCAGTGAGTCAGGCGGGGGGGCCGGAGAGACCCAGTACTTC.

This clone appeared a single time. This sequence joins TRBV7-6 and TRBJ2-7, with TRBD2 identical over 15 bases. Germline values: CDR1 SGHVS, CDR2 FNYEAQ. The CDR3 covers 16 residues. V was pared by 0 bases and J by 4 bases, with 1 base of the junction left unmatched. CDR3 bases: TGTGCCAGCAGCTTAGCCGGACTAGCGGGAGGGTACGAGCAGTACTTC. Amino acid sequence: CASSLAGLAGGYEQYF.

The rearrangement links TRBV5-6 to TRBJ1-5; TRBD1 is a possible D gene (6 bases). Germline values: CDR1 SGHDT, CDR2 YYEEEE. V was cut by 0 bases and J by 4 bases, with 17 bases left in between. The CDR3 consists of 17 residues. The CDR3 is CASSLGTVTRGNQPQHF. CDR3 coding DNA: TGTGCCAGCAGCTTGGGTACGGTGACCAGGGGAAATCAGCCCCAGCATTTT. Full variable domain (outside the CDR3, taken from reference TRBV5-6 and TRBJ1-5): DAGVTQSPTHLIKTRGQQVTLRCSPKSGHDTVSWYQQALGQGPQFIFQYYEEEERQRGNFPDRFSGHQFPNYSSELNVNALLLGDSALYLCASSLGTVTRGNQPQHFGDGTRLSIL.

V and J are TRBV19 and TRBJ2-5, with a possible D match to TRBD2 (5 bases). Germline V lookup: CDR1 LNHDA, CDR2 SQIVND (reference sequence). The CDR3 runs 15 residues. Trimming left V 5 bases short and J 3 bases short, with 16 bases between. The CDR3 protein is CASSPGGLREETQYF. CDR3 bases: TGTGCCAGTAGTCCTGGCGGGTTGAGAGAAGAGACCCAGTACTTC. The full variable domain, its missing parts supplied by reference TRBV19 and TRBJ2-5, is DGGITQSPKYLFRKEGQNVTLSCEQNLNHDAMYWYRQDPGQGLRLIYYSQIVNDFQKGDIAEGYSVSREKKESFPLTVTSAQKNPTAFYLCASSPGGLREETQYFGPGTRLLVL.

The chain combines TRBV11-2 with TRBJ2-5, with TRBD1 as a possible D gene (6 bases). There are 16 residues in the CDR3. The ends were cut back, 5 bases at V and 1 base at J, with 17 bases in the middle. The germline gives CDR1 SGHAT, CDR2 FQNNGV. The CDR3 protein is CASSGGQTTSQETQYF. The CDR3, as DNA: TGTGCCAGCAGCGGGGGACAAACTACGAGCCAAGAGACCCAGTACTTC.

The chain carries TRBV11-2 and TRBJ1-2; no firm D call. This CDR3 spans 13 amino acids. V was trimmed by 1 base and J by 3 bases, leaving 6 bases between them. Germline V gives CDR1 SGHAT, CDR2 FQNNGV. The CDR3 region is CASSLGVDYGYTF. The CDR3 nucleotides read TGTGCCAGCAGCTTAGGAGTCGACTATGGCTACACCTTC.

CDR3 in DNA: TGTGCCAGCAGCCAAGATAGGTCCCTAGCGGGGGGCCTATACAATGAGCAGTTCTTC. Amino acids: CASSQDRSLAGGLYNEQFF. The chain couples TRBV3-1 (or the pseudogene TRBV3-2) to TRBJ2-1; 11 nucleotides line up with TRBD2. V lost 0 bases to trimming and J lost 4 bases; unmatched junction nucleotides: 11. Germline V gene lookup returns CDR1 LGHDT and CDR2 YNNKEL (reference sequence). The length of the CDR3 is 19 residues.